This T cell receptor beta chain was identified during a study of T cells in Graves' hyperthyroidism and ophthalmopathy. The study, taken as a whole, reports: Most clonotypes expanded in the thyroid (above 0.001) were also present in blood.

Amplification of TCR beta CDR3 regions was performed using RNA transcripts as template. Primed by the HTBI set, a first-round RT-PCR was run on the TCR CDR3. TCRdb fed the multiplex PCR reads into MiXCR, producing one record per CDR3 protein. The sample holds approximately 500,000 distinct CDR3 sequences, about half seen once. Trimming removed 2 bases from V and 7 bases from J, with 6 bases in between. The length of the CDR3 is 12 residues. CDR1 and CDR2 (germline): MNHEY, SVGAGI. On this clonotype itself: Its specificity is not known.

This chain uses TRBV6-5 with TRBJ1-3; D is ambiguous. Material: peripheral blood or thyroid tissue (not recorded which). This sequence originates from a woman aged 18-29 years with Graves' hyperthyroidism. The CDR3 protein is CASSYIRNTIYF. DNA for the CDR3: TGTGCCAGCAGTTACATCCGGAACACCATATATTTT.